Below, 25 T cell receptor beta chains from the same sample are listed, as sequenced in a study of shared clonotypes between healthy human individuals. Clones were sequenced by immunoSEQ multiplex PCR, and TCRdb holds only the in-frame ones, with some missing. In the table there are 2 million to 2.5 million clones, over 90% of which are singletons. Sequenced: naive CD4+ T cells from PBMCs. Subset defined: CD45RA+ positively selected. These receptors originate from a man between 18 and 29 years old in good health. Some clones in this sample may be carry-over from other donors' samples.

The chain recombines TRBV14 with TRBJ2-5, with D possibly matching TRBD1 (5 bases). This CDR3 region has 16 residues. In germline, CDR1 is SGHDN, CDR2 FVKESK. Trimming stripped 2 bases from V and 1 base from J, with 14 bases between. CDR3 residues: CASSQYFRAVQETQYF. The DNA of the CDR3 is TGTGCCAGCAGCCAATATTTCAGGGCAGTCCAAGAGACCCAGTACTTC.

The chain recombines TRBV6-5 with TRBJ2-7; D gene ambiguous. V lost 4 bases and J lost 5, with 12 bases in between. The CDR3 contains 13 residues. In germline, CDR1 is MNHEY, CDR2 SVGAGI. The CDR3 sequence: CASSLSLLNEQYF. The CDR3 DNA is TGTGCCAGCAGTTTATCACTACTGAACGAGCAGTACTTC.

In the case of this clone: In the same sample, other DNA sequences code for this CDR3. The rearrangement joins TRBV6-1 to TRBJ2-7; D may be TRBD1 (6 bases). This CDR3 region has 15 residues. The V gene lost 1 base and the J gene lost 2 bases, with 12 bases spanning the gap. Germline CDR1 reads MNHNS; CDR2 reads SASEGT. This chain's CDR3 is CASSEGGGRTYEQYF. The CDR3 nucleotides are TGTGCCAGCAGTGAAGGAGGGGGACGGACCTACGAGCAGTACTTC.

The chain carries TRBV4-1 and TRBJ2-7; D is undetermined. Trimming removed 4 bases from V and 4 bases from J, with 17 bases in between. CDR3 length: 15 residues. Germline CDR1 reads MGHRA; CDR2 reads YSYEKL. The CDR3 loop is CASSPSGILWYEQYF. The CDR3 DNA sequence: TGCGCCAGCAGCCCAAGTGGCATACTCTGGTACGAGCAGTACTTC.

The gene calls are TRBV6-1 and TRBJ1-5, with TRBD1 matching over 7 bases. The CDR3 runs 14 residues. J lost 3 bases, V lost 6 bases, and 5 bases had no gene match. CDR1 is MNHNS, CDR2 SASEGT, per germline. CDR3 sequence reads: CASRGTVINQPQHF. In nucleotides, the CDR3 is TGTGCCAGCAGGGGGACAGTAATCAATCAGCCCCAGCATTTT.

This chain uses TRBV2 with TRBJ2-5; 9 nucleotides line up with TRBD2. With V trimmed by 11 bases and J by 4 bases, 14 bases remained unmatched. The CDR3 covers 15 residues. Germline V gene sequence: CDR1 SNHLY, CDR2 FYNNEI. The chain's CDR3 is CAARQSSGRSETQYF. The DNA for the CDR3 is TGTGCCGCCCGGCAGTCGAGCGGGAGGTCAGAGACCCAGTACTTC.

Points on this clone: The sample has other DNA sequences that encode this CDR3 too. The chain recombines TRBV18 with TRBJ2-5; D gene uncertain. The germline V gene encodes CDR1 KGHSH and CDR2 LQKENI. Trimming removed 2 bases at V and 2 bases at J, with 6 bases between. CDR3 size: 13 residues. CDR3 sequence: CASSPTRQETQYF. The CDR3 region has the DNA TGTGCCAGCTCACCAACCCGGCAAGAGACCCAGTACTTC.

The rearrangement links TRBV6-5 to TRBJ2-5, with TRBD1 matching over 9 bases. The CDR3 is made up of 15 amino acids. Trimming took 7 bases from V and 10 from J; bases not matched to a gene: 16. Germline V gene data show CDR1 as MNHEY and CDR2 as SVGAGI. CDR3 residues: CASTKKGQGLRYQYF. The DNA for the CDR3 is TGTGCCAGCACCAAAAAGGGACAGGGTTTGAGGTACCAGTACTTC.

The chain uses TRBV5-1 and TRBJ1-1, with D uncertain. Germline loops: CDR1 SGHRS, CDR2 YFSETQ. The CDR3 covers 13 residues. The V end was cut by 4 bases, the J end by 1 base, with 8 bases between. CDR3 residues: CASSAHENTEAFF. CDR3 coding DNA: TGCGCCAGCAGCGCACATGAGAACACTGAAGCTTTCTTT.

This chain connects TRBV7-2 to TRBJ1-1; D unclear. Trimming took off 6 bases at V and 7 bases at J, with 18 bases between the two ends. Germline CDR1 and CDR2: SGHTA and FQGNSA. The CDR3 is 14 residues long. CDR3 coding DNA: TGTGCCAGCAGTTTGGCGGTTACGGGGAGTGAAGCTTTCTTT. Translation gives CASSLAVTGSEAFF.

The genes are TRBV19 and TRBJ1-5; possible D gene TRBD1, 5 bases. The germline gives CDR1 LNHDA, CDR2 SQIVND (reference sequence). The CDR3 is 14 amino acids. With 9 bases removed from V and 3 bases from J, the gap between germline ends came to 15 bases. This CDR3 reads CASGGRKNNQPQHF. The CDR3 bases are TGTGCCAGCGGGGGACGGAAAAACAATCAGCCCCAGCATTTT.

The chain carries TRBV6-1 and TRBJ2-7; either TRBD1 or TRBD2 may supply D (6 bases each). Germline V CDR1 and CDR2: MNHNS, SASEGT. This CDR3 has 15 amino acids. The V gene lost 7 bases and the J gene lost 2 bases, with 18 bases spanning the gap. CDR3 sequence reads: CASTEGGLGAYEQYF. The CDR3 region has the DNA TGTGCCAGCACCGAAGGGGGACTGGGGGCCTACGAGCAGTACTTC.

CDR3 loop: CASSQPQGAYGYTF. CDR3 nucleotides: TGCGCCAGCAGCCAACCCCAGGGGGCCTATGGCTACACCTTC. The V and J genes are TRBV5-1 and TRBJ1-2, with TRBD1 matching over 8 bases. V lost 4 bases to trimming and J lost 4 bases; unmatched junction nucleotides: 6. The CDR3 extends over 14 amino acids. The germline gives CDR1 SGHRS, CDR2 YFSETQ.

This rearrangement joins TRBV9 to TRBJ2-1; weak D call: TRBD2 (5 bases). CDR1 is SGDLS and CDR2 is YYNGEE in the germline V gene. V was shortened by 4 bases and J by 7 bases, with 18 bases between the two germline ends. This CDR3 is built from 15 residues. As DNA, the CDR3 is TGTGCCAGCAGCAGAAGGCTAGGAGGACTTAATGAGCAGTTCTTC. Its protein is CASSRRLGGLNEQFF.

The V call is TRBV5-4, the J call TRBJ1-2, with TRBD1 identical over 8 bases. CDR3 size: 15 residues. The J segment lost 3 bases and the V segment lost 5 bases, leaving 9 bases of the junction unmatched. Germline V lookup: CDR1 SGHNT, CDR2 YYREEE (reference sequence). The DNA for the CDR3 is TGTGCCAGCAGTCAAAAGACAGGGGAGGACTATGGCTACACCTTC. Encoded protein: CASSQKTGEDYGYTF.

The chain couples TRBV5-1 to TRBJ2-5, with D perhaps TRBD1 (5 bases). There are 14 residues in the CDR3. From germline, CDR1 is SGHRS and CDR2 YFSETQ. The V end lost 2 bases, the J end lost 4 bases, and 12 bases lay between the germline ends. DNA of the CDR3: TGCGCCAGCAGCTTAAACCAGGGAAGAGAGACCCAGTACTTC. As protein: CASSLNQGRETQYF.

This clone was seen only once. The chain has TRBV18 and TRBJ2-3, with 8 nucleotides matching TRBD2. This CDR3 has 16 amino acids. The germline CDR1 and CDR2 sequences are KGHSH and LQKENI. Trimming took 4 bases from V and 1 from J; bases not matched to a gene: 7. CDR3 loop: CASSLATAGGTDTQYF. CDR3 bases: TGTGCCAGCTCACTCGCCACAGCGGGGGGCACAGATACGCAGTATTTT.

The rearrangement links TRBV19 to TRBJ1-1; a weak D match, TRBD1 (6 bases). This CDR3 spans 13 amino acids. The V end was cut by 3 bases, the J end by 1 base, with 6 bases between. From germline, CDR1 is LNHDA and CDR2 SQIVND (reference sequence). CDR3 DNA: TGTGCCAGTAGTATGGGGGCGAACACTGAAGCTTTCTTT. It codes for CASSMGANTEAFF.

This clone appeared a single time. The chain recombines TRBV5-1 with TRBJ1-5, with D perhaps TRBD1 (6 bases). Germline CDR1 is SGHRS and CDR2 is YFSETQ. V gave up 2 bases and J gave up 0 bases, with 9 bases separating them. The CDR3 is 15 amino acids. As DNA, the CDR3 is TGCGCCAGCAGCTTACAGGGCCATAGCAATCAGCCCCAGCATTTT. Protein sequence: CASSLQGHSNQPQHF.

The gene calls are TRBV29-1 and TRBJ2-3, with 9 bases fitting TRBD2. V gave up 4 bases and J gave up 3 bases; unmatched junction bases: 5. The germline gives CDR1 SQVTM, CDR2 ANQGSEA. The CDR3 sequence is 14 residues long. CDR3 sequence: CSVGVREGTDTQYF. CDR3 DNA sequence: TGCAGCGTTGGGGTGCGGGAGGGGACAGATACGCAGTATTTT.

This clone was seen a few times. This rearrangement joins TRBV19 to TRBJ1-2; unclear D gene. Germline V gene sequence: CDR1 LNHDA, CDR2 SQIVND (reference sequence). Trimming stripped 5 bases from V and 4 bases from J, with 11 bases between. The CDR3 length is 13 residues. Here the CDR3 DNA reads TGTGCCAGTAGTTCGTCTCCCGGCTATGGCTACACCTTC. Translation: CASSSSPGYGYTF.

The rearrangement links TRBV13 to TRBJ2-5, with 7 nucleotides matching TRBD1. Germline assignment: CDR1 PRHDT and CDR2 FYEKMQ (reference sequence). The CDR3 consists of 15 residues. The V and J ends lost 4 bases and 1 base, in that order; junction bases with no gene match: 6. The CDR3 reads CASSYRQGPQETQYF. The CDR3 DNA is TGTGCCAGCAGCTACAGACAGGGCCCCCAAGAGACCCAGTACTTC.

This clone has just one count. The V gene is TRBV5-4, the J gene TRBJ2-5; a possible D gene is TRBD2 (6 bases). The germline V gene has CDR1 SGHNT and CDR2 YYREEE (reference sequence). V was pared by 1 base and J by 5 bases, with 15 bases between. The CDR3 spans 15 residues. CDR3: CASSLPGAVRETQYF. CDR3 DNA sequence: TGTGCCAGCAGCTTGCCGGGAGCAGTTAGGGAGACCCAGTACTTC.

The genes are TRBV2 and TRBJ2-7; a possible D gene is TRBD1 (7 bases). Germline values: CDR1 SNHLY, CDR2 FYNNEI. This CDR3 spans 15 amino acids. Trimming took off 4 bases at V and 1 base at J, with 14 bases between the two ends. The CDR3 DNA is TGTGCCAGCAGTGCCCAGGGGGGAGGTTCCTACGAGCAGTACTTC. Protein sequence: CASSAQGGGSYEQYF.

This clone was observed a single time. The chain employs TRBV9 and TRBJ2-7; 7 positions agree with TRBD1. Germline V gene lookup returns CDR1 SGDLS and CDR2 YYNGEE. This CDR3 is built from 17 residues. The V and J ends lost 4 bases and 0 bases, in that order; junction bases with no gene match: 13. Written as DNA, the CDR3 is TGTGCCAGCAGCTCCGCCGGGACAGCCTATACCTCCTACGAGCAGTACTTC. It yields the protein CASSSAGTAYTSYEQYF.